A single TCR beta chain is shown here with its context. The record originates from a study of blood T cells in healthy people across ages. A second PCR of 7 to 11 cycles used a sample-barcoded 5' primer and a J-beta primer mix. Each CDR3 protein gets one entry after TCRdb re-called the 5' RACE reads with MiXCR. The profile shows roughly 800,000 distinct CDR3 sequences, about 62% of them singletons. The sequence derives from a man younger than 45 in good health. What was sequenced was blood.

CDR3 sequence reads: CASSSRDRSFETQYF. The CDR3 nucleotides read TGTGCCAGCAGCTCCCGGGACAGGTCCTTCGAGACGCAGTATTTT. The genes are TRBV7-9 and TRBJ2-3, with TRBD1 identical over 8 bases. V shed 4 bases and J 9 bases; nucleotides not matched to a gene: 12. This CDR3 is 15 amino acids long. The germline gives CDR1 SEHNR, CDR2 FQNEAQ (reference sequence).